This TCR beta chain is drawn from a study of blood T cell repertoires in COVID-19. Across the study: Both acute and convalescent COVID-19 samples were obtained from the United States, Italy and Spain. T cells, B-cell-depleted T cells, or PBMCs supplied cDNA or gDNA.

The CDR3 runs 13 residues. Trimming removed 3 bases at V and 3 bases at J, with 8 bases between. Authors' processing steps: Reference gene primer amplification in the assay estimated nucleated cell counts. Assay: immunoSEQ multiplex PCR; the TCRdb copy retains only in-frame clones and omits some. V and J calls and clone size are copied from that table; D and trimming were computed from the DNA. This sample has about 160,000 clones, with roughly 85% found just once. With regard to this clone: The sample contains more than one DNA sequence encoding this CDR3.

The sample comprised peripheral blood. The sequence came from a human donor with acute or convalescent COVID-19. The donor label of this sample is uncertain. The genes are TRBV12-3 or TRBV12-4 and TRBJ1-1; TRBD1 is a possible D gene (6 bases). The DNA of the CDR3 is TGTGCCAGCAGTTTGCAGGGGTACACTGAAGCTTTCTTT. Translating gives CASSLQGYTEAFF.